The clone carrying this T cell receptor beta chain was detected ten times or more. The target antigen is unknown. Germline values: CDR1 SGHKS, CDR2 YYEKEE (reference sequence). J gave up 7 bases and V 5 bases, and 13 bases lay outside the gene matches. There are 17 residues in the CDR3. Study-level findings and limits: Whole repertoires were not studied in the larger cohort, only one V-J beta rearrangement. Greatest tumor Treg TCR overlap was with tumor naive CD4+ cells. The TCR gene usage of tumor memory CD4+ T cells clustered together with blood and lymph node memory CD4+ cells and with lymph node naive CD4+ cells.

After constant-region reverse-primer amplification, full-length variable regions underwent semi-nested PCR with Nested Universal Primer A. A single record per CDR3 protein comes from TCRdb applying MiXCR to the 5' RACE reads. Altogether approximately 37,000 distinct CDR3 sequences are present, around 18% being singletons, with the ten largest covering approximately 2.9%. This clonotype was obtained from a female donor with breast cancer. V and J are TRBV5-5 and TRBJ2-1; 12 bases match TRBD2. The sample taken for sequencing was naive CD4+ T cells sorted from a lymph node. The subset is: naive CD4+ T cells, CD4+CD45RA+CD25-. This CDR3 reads CASSTNPSGRAFNEQFF. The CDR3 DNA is TGTGCCAGCAGTACAAACCCTAGCGGGAGGGCCTTTAATGAGCAGTTCTTC.